This is a list of T cell receptor beta chains from one sample in a study of T cells after posttransplantation cyclophosphamide. Sequencing used immunoSEQ multiplex PCR; TCRdb keeps in-frame clones, though not all of them. In the table there are under 40,000 clones, roughly 90% of which are singletons. Specimen: naive CD4+ T cells sorted from blood. Receptors were obtained from a man younger than 45 in good health and a related stem cell transplant donor. CDR3s include the opening cysteine and the closing phenylalanine or tryptophan. The D gene is left open where the match is weak.

D	J	V	CDR3	DNA
NA	TRBJ1-1	TRBV7-3	CASRQQPGGTEAFF	TGTGCCAGCAGACAACAGCCCGGTGGCACTGAAGCTTTCTTT
NA	TRBJ2-7	TRBV11-3	CASSRGHYEQYF	TGTGCCAGCAGCCGAGGCCACTACGAGCAGTACTTC
NA	TRBJ1-1	TRBV6-5	CASSYSDRNTEAFF	TGTGCCAGCAGTTACTCAGACAGGAACACTGAAGCTTTCTTT
NA	TRBJ2-1	TRBV11-3	CASSLAEGGYNEQFF	TGTGCCAGCAGCTTGGCGGAAGGCGGCTACAATGAGCAGTTCTTC
NA	TRBJ1-5	TRBV18	CASSPQGGTNNQPQHF	TGTGCCAGCTCACCACAGGGGGGGACTAACAATCAGCCCCAGCATTTT
NA	TRBJ1-1	TRBV6-1	CASSDRTGEAFF	TGTGCCAGCAGCGATAGAACTGGTGAAGCTTTCTTT
NA	TRBJ1-1	TRBV9	CASGMGEGINTEAFF	TGTGCCAGCGGGATGGGGGAGGGAATAAACACTGAAGCTTTCTTT
NA	TRBJ2-3	TRBV7-3	CASSLNPGTSTDTQYF	TGTGCCAGCAGCTTAAATCCCGGGACTAGCACAGATACGCAGTATTTT
NA	TRBJ2-1	TRBV4-3	CASSQDRRQAQFF	TGCGCCAGCAGCCAAGATCGTAGACAGGCGCAGTTCTTC
NA	TRBJ1-4	TRBV7-2	CASSPRQGVGKLFF	TGTGCCAGCAGCCCTAGACAAGGGGTGGGAAAACTGTTTTTT